These 20 T cell receptor beta chains were all obtained from the same sample, sequenced in a study of spatial heterogeneity in lung cancer. TCRdb itself ran the 5' RACE reads through MiXCR, one entry per CDR3 protein. The sample has about 12,000 distinct CDR3 sequences, 14% seen once. The time point was: sample taken at primary tumor resection. Unsorted whole RNA samples from tumor, nontumor lung or frozen PBMC were sequenced. The input for sequencing was PBMCs, taken at surgery. The receptor set was obtained from a male donor with early-stage non-small cell lung cancer.

The genes are TRBV20-1 and TRBJ2-2; D may be TRBD1 (5 bases). V lost 7 bases and J lost 5, with 14 bases in between. CDR3 length: 13 amino acids. Germline V gene lookup returns CDR1 DFQATT and CDR2 SNEGSKA (reference sequence). The CDR3 nucleotides read TGCAGTGGGAGAAGGGGTCGAACCGGGGAGCTGTTTTTT. It codes for CSGRRGRTGELFF.

This clonotype was counted many times. V is TRBV5-1 and J is TRBJ2-1; D not certain. V lost 4 bases, J lost 4 bases, and 12 bases lay in between. Germline V gene data show CDR1 as SGHRS and CDR2 as YFSETQ. The CDR3 spans 14 residues. CDR3 sequence reads: CASSPEWVYNEQFF. CDR3 bases: TGCGCCAGCAGCCCGGAATGGGTGTACAATGAGCAGTTCTTC. Using reference TRBV5-1 and TRBJ2-1 for the parts outside the CDR3, the full variable domain is KAGVTQTPRYLIKTRGQQVTLSCSPISGHRSVSWYQQTPGQGLQFLFEYFSETQRNKGNFPGRFSGRQFSNSRSEMNVSTLELGDSALYLCASSPEWVYNEQFFGPGTRLTVL.

This clonotype was seen ten or more times. The genes are TRBV20-1 and TRBJ1-1; weak D call: TRBD1 (6 bases). Germline V gene sequence: CDR1 DFQATT, CDR2 SNEGSKA (reference sequence). CDR3 length: 13 amino acids. CDR3 in DNA: TGCAGCACGAGGGGGGGCCACAACACTGAAGCTTTCTTT. This sequence encodes CSTRGGHNTEAFF.

This clonotype was observed a few times. The chain combines TRBV9 with TRBJ2-3; unclear D gene. V gave up 0 bases and J gave up 4 bases, with 12 bases separating them. This CDR3 is 15 amino acids long. Germline CDR1 is SGDLS and CDR2 is YYNGEE. CDR3 loop: CASSVESLPADTQYF. DNA of the CDR3: TGTGCCAGCAGCGTAGAGTCCCTCCCAGCAGATACGCAGTATTTT.

The gene calls are TRBV3-1 and TRBJ2-3; D gene uncertain. V lost 0 bases and J lost 0, with 7 bases in between. The CDR3 length is 15 residues. Germline CDR1 is LGHDT and CDR2 is YNNKEL (reference sequence). The CDR3 loop is CASSQDLGSTDTQYF. For the CDR3, the DNA is TGTGCCAGCAGCCAAGATTTGGGTAGCACAGATACGCAGTATTTT.

This clonotype was observed a handful of times. This chain connects TRBV28 to TRBJ2-4; D ambiguous. Trimming removed 7 bases at V and 0 bases at J, with 10 bases between. The V gene's germline CDR1 is MDHEN and CDR2 SYDVKM. CDR3 length: 14 residues. CDR3 loop: CASIEDLAKNIQYF. CDR3 nucleotides: TGTGCCAGCATCGAAGATCTAGCCAAAAACATTCAGTACTTC.

This clonotype has only a few counts. V usage is TRBV7-2 and J usage is TRBJ2-7; a weak D match, TRBD1 (5 bases). The CDR3 contains 12 residues. The V end was cut by 1 base, the J end by 6 bases, with 7 bases between. CDR1 is SGHTA and CDR2 is FQGNSA in the germline V gene. The CDR3 sequence: CASSLGTREQYF. The CDR3 DNA reads TGTGCCAGCAGCTTAGGGACACGCGAGCAGTACTTC.

The V call is TRBV4-1, the J call TRBJ2-1, with 8 bases aligning to TRBD2. The CDR3 is 14 residues long. Looked up from germline, CDR1 is MGHRA and CDR2 is YSYEKL. The ends lost 0 bases at V and 9 bases at J; junction bases unmatched: 4. This CDR3 reads CASSQDPRGGEQFF. Written as DNA, the CDR3 is TGCGCCAGCAGCCAAGATCCTCGGGGGGGTGAGCAGTTCTTC.

The count of this clonotype is one. The chain combines TRBV12-3 or TRBV12-4 with TRBJ1-4, with D possibly TRBD1 on 5 matching bases. The CDR3 runs to 14 residues. The V gene lost 3 bases and the J gene lost 6 bases, with 11 bases spanning the gap. CDR3 sequence: CASSLGGADEKLFF. CDR3 sequence (DNA): TGTGCCAGCAGTTTGGGAGGGGCGGATGAAAAACTGTTTTTT.

This clonotype showed up many times. The chain couples TRBV30 to TRBJ2-7; 10 bases are a match to TRBD1. In germline, CDR1 is GTSNPN, CDR2 SVGIG (reference sequence). The CDR3 spans 12 residues. After removal of 5 bases from V and 4 bases from J, the junction contained 2 bases not matched to a gene. This CDR3 reads CAWGDRGYEQYF. The DNA for the CDR3 is TGTGCCTGGGGGGACAGGGGTTACGAGCAGTACTTC.

This clonotype has ten or more counts. This rearrangement joins TRBV7-9 to TRBJ2-1; 9 bases line up with TRBD1. Germline loops: CDR1 SEHNR, CDR2 FQNEAQ (reference sequence). The ends lost 5 bases at V and 9 bases at J; junction bases unmatched: 8. The CDR3 spans 14 residues. The CDR3 sequence is CASSPRDREAEQFF. CDR3 sequence (DNA): TGTGCCAGCAGCCCCCGGGACAGGGAGGCTGAGCAGTTCTTC.

This chain connects TRBV28 to TRBJ2-7; no clear D. The CDR3 spans 12 residues. The germline gives CDR1 MDHEN, CDR2 SYDVKM. The V end lost 8 bases, the J end lost 2 bases, and 10 bases lay between the germline ends. The CDR3 protein is CASHDNTYEQYF. As DNA, the CDR3 is TGTGCCAGCCATGACAATACCTACGAGCAGTACTTC.

This clonotype appeared a few times. The genes are TRBV29-1 and TRBJ2-1; 8 bases fit TRBD1. Germline values: CDR1 SQVTM, CDR2 ANQGSEA. The ends lost 7 bases at V and 2 bases at J; junction bases unmatched: 7. The CDR3 covers 14 residues. For the CDR3, the DNA is TGCAGCGCCCTTTGGGACAGGCCCTACAATGAGCAGTTCTTC. Amino acids: CSALWDRPYNEQFF.

This chain connects TRBV7-8 to TRBJ1-4; D unresolved. Trimming stripped 5 bases from V and 5 bases from J, with 12 bases between. This CDR3 has 14 amino acids. Germline lookup yields CDR1 SGHVS and CDR2 FQNEAQ. DNA for the CDR3: TGTGCCAGCAGCCTTCGACTGTTAAATGAAAAACTGTTTTTT. This sequence encodes CASSLRLLNEKLFF.

The genes are TRBV5-1 and TRBJ1-1, with D unclear. This CDR3 comprises 15 residues. Germline loops: CDR1 SGHRS, CDR2 YFSETQ. V lost 3 bases and J lost 1, with 13 bases in between. The CDR3 DNA follows: TGCGCCAGCAGCTCCCTAAGGGAGTGGAACACTGAAGCTTTCTTT. It is translated as CASSSLREWNTEAFF.

This clonotype was seen a few times. This clone may be a read error of a much larger clone one base away. The chain employs TRBV7-8 and TRBJ1-1, with D perhaps TRBD1 (6 bases). V was pared by 5 bases and J by 3 bases, with 13 bases between. Germline values: CDR1 SGHVS, CDR2 FQNEAQ. The CDR3 length is 14 residues. In nucleotides, the CDR3 is TGTGCCAGCAGCCCCGGGACAACATACACTGAAGCTTTCTTT. Translating gives CASSPGTTYTEAFF. Variable domain in full (rest from reference TRBV7-8 and TRBJ1-1): GAGVSQSPRYKVAKRGQDVALRCDPISGHVSLFWYQQALGQGPEFLTYFQNEAQLDKSGLPSDRFFAERPEGSVSTLKIQRTQQEDSAVYLCASSPGTTYTEAFFGQGTRLTVV.

The V gene is TRBV5-1, the J gene TRBJ2-2; TRBD2 matches 14 bases. The CDR3 sequence is 16 residues long. CDR1 and CDR2 (germline): SGHRS, YFSETQ. V lost 4 bases, J lost 7 bases, and 6 bases stayed unmatched. The CDR3 reads CASSKGLAGDGGELFF. The CDR3 coding sequence is TGCGCCAGCAGCAAGGGACTAGCGGGGGACGGCGGGGAGCTGTTTTTT.

This clonotype was recorded a few times. J is TRBJ2-5 and V is TRBV28; D unresolved. The CDR3 extends over 13 amino acids. V lost 5 bases and J 9 bases, leaving 16 bases between the germline ends. Germline lookup yields CDR1 MDHEN and CDR2 SYDVKM. The CDR3 region is CASSIPSLPSQYF. The CDR3 DNA reads as TGTGCCAGCAGTATCCCCTCCCTCCCGTCCCAGTACTTC.

This clonotype was picked up many times. The chain is built from TRBV6-6 and TRBJ2-7; the D gene is possibly TRBD1 (5 bases). Trimming took off 2 bases at V and 4 bases at J, with 9 bases between the two ends. In germline, CDR1 is MNHNY, CDR2 SVGAGI (reference sequence). This CDR3 comprises 13 residues. The DNA of the CDR3 is TGTGCCAGCAGTTACCCACAGGTGTACGAGCAGTACTTC. It translates to CASSYPQVYEQYF.

The chain employs TRBV10-1 and TRBJ2-3; 7 bases are a match to TRBD1. The CDR3 contains 14 residues. CDR1 is WNHNN and CDR2 is SYGVQD in the germline V gene (reference sequence). Losses at the gene ends were 2 bases for V and 5 bases for J; bases not matched to a gene: 4. CDR3 coding DNA: TGCGCCAGCAGTGAGGGGACAGTGGTAGATACGCAGTATTTT. Translation: CASSEGTVVDTQYF.